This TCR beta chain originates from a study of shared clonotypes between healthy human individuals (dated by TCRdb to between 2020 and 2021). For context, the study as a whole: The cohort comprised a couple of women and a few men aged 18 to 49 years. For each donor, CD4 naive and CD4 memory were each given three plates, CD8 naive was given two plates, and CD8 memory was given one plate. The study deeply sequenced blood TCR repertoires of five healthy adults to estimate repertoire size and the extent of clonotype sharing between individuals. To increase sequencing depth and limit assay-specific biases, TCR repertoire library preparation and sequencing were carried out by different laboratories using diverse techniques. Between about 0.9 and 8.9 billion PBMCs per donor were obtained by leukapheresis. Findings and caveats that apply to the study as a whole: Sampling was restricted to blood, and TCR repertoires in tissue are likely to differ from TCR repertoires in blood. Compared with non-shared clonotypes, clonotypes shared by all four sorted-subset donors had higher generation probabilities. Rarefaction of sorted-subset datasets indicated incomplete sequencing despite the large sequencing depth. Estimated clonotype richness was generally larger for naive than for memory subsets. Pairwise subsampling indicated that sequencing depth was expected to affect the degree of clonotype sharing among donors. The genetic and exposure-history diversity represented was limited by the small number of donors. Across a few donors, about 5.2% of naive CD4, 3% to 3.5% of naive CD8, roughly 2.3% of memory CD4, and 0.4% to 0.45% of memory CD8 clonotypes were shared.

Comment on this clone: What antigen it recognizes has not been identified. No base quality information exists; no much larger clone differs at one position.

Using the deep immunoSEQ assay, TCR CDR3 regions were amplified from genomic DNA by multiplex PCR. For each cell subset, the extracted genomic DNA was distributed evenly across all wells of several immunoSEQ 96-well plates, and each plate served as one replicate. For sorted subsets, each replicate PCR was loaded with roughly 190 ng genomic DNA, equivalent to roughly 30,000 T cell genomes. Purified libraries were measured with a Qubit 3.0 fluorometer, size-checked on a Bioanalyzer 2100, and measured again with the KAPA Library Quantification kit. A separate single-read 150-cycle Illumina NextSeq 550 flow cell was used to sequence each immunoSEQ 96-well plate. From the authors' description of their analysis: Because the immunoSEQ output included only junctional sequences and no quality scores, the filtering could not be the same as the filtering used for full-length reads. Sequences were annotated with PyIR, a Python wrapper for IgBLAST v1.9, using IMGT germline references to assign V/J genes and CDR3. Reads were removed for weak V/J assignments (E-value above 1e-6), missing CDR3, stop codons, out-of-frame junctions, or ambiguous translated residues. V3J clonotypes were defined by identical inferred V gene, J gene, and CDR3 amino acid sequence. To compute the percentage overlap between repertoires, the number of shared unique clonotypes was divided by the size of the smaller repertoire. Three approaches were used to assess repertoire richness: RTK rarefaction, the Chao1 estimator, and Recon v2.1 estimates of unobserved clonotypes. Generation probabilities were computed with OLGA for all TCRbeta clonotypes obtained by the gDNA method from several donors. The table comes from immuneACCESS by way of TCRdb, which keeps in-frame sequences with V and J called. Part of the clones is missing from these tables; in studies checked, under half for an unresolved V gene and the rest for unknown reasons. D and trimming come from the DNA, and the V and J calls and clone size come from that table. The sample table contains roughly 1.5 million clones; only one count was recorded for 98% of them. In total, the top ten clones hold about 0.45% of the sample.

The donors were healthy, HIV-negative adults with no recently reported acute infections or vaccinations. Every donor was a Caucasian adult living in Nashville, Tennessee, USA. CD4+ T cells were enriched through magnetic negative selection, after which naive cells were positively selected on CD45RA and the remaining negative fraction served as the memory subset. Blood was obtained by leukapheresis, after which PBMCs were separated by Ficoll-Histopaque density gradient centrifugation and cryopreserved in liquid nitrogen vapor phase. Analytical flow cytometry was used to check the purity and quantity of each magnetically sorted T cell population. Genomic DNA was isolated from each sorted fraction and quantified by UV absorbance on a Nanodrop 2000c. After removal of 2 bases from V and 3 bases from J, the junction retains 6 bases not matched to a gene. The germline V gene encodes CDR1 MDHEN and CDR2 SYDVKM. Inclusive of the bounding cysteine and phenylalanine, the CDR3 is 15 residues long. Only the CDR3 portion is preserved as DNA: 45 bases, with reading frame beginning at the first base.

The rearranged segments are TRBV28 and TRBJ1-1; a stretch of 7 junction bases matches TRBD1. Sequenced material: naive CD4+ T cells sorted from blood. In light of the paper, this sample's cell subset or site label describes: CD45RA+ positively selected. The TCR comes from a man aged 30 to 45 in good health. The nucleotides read TGTGCCAGCAGTTTAGGTGACAGGGAATACACTGAAGCTTTCTTT. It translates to CASSLGDREYTEAFF.